Listed here are 16 T cell receptor beta chains from one sample, sequenced in a study of blood T cells in healthy people across ages. The use of a sample-barcoded 5' primer and a J-beta primer mix characterized a second PCR of roughly 6 to 12 cycles. TCRdb re-called the 5' RACE reads with MiXCR, one entry per CDR3 protein. The data contain hundreds of thousands of distinct CDR3 sequences, around 20% of them singletons. Source material: blood. The origin of the receptors is a man aged 65-85 years in good health.

The J gene is TRBJ2-5, the V gene TRBV20-1; 11 bases agree with TRBD2. The length of the CDR3 is 14 residues. The germline V gene encodes CDR1 DFQATT and CDR2 SNEGSKA (reference sequence). J lost 5 bases, V lost 6 bases, and 8 bases had no gene match. CDR3 protein: CSAWLAGGVETQYF. CDR3 DNA: TGCAGTGCGTGGCTAGCGGGAGGTGTTGAGACCCAGTACTTC.

In this sample, this clonotype turned up a few times. This chain joins TRBV6-5 and TRBJ1-2; no definite D call. The CDR3 is made up of 12 amino acids. V lost 7 bases, J lost 5 bases, and 11 bases lay in between. Germline V gives CDR1 MNHEY, CDR2 SVGAGI. The CDR3 loop reads CASKEGPYGYTF. CDR3 sequence (DNA): TGTGCCAGCAAGGAAGGCCCTTATGGCTACACCTTC.

The V call is TRBV6-6, the J call TRBJ2-2; possibly TRBD2 for D (5 bases). Germline CDR1 and CDR2: MNHNY and SVGAGI (reference sequence). The germline V and J ends were trimmed by 2 bases and 7 bases, with 8 bases remaining between them. CDR3 size: 13 residues. CDR3 sequence reads: CASSYMAGGELFF. DNA of the CDR3: TGTGCCAGCAGTTACATGGCGGGCGGGGAGCTGTTTTTT.

This clonotype was counted once. This chain joins TRBV27 and TRBJ2-7; the D is unclear. Trimming pared 2 bases from V and 0 bases from J, leaving 11 bases between. The CDR3 extends over 15 amino acids. The V gene's germline CDR1 is MNHEY and CDR2 SMNVEV (reference sequence). CDR3 nucleotide sequence: TGTGCCAGCAGTTTAATGGCTACAAGCTCCTACGAGCAGTACTTC. Its protein product is CASSLMATSSYEQYF.

This clonotype was recorded at least ten times. This chain connects TRBV29-1 to TRBJ2-5; 10 nucleotides agree with TRBD1. Germline loops: CDR1 SQVTM, CDR2 ANQGSEA. This CDR3 has 14 residues. V shed 2 bases and J 5 bases; nucleotides not matched to a gene: 5. Written as DNA, the CDR3 is TGCAGCGTTGAACTTGGGACAGGGGTTGAGACCCAGTACTTC. This codes for CSVELGTGVETQYF.

At least ten counts were recorded for this clonotype. V gene TRBV29-1 combines with J gene TRBJ2-5; D not certain. With the DNA end fitting TRBJ2-1 better, the J assignment may be wrong. The CDR3 sequence is 11 residues long. Germline loops: CDR1 SQVTM, CDR2 ANQGSEA. The CDR3 protein is CSVVVYNEQFF. CDR3 sequence (DNA): TGCAGCGTTGTCGTATACAATGAGCAGTTCTTC.

The genes are TRBV20-1 and TRBJ2-3, with 8 bases lining up with TRBD2. The germline V gene has CDR1 DFQATT and CDR2 SNEGSKA (reference sequence). V gave up 1 base and J gave up 4 bases; unmatched junction bases: 7. The length of the CDR3 is 15 residues. The chain's CDR3 is CSARVSAGGPDTQYF. The CDR3, as DNA: TGCAGTGCTAGAGTTTCTGCGGGAGGCCCAGATACGCAGTATTTT.

The CDR3 DNA follows: TGTGCCAGCAGTTACGTTGTTGGAGCGGGAGGGCCCCGCGAGCAGTACTTC. It is translated as CASSYVVGAGGPREQYF. This chain links TRBV6-5 with TRBJ2-7; 10 bases are a match to TRBD2. Germline CDR1 and CDR2: MNHEY and SVGAGI. The CDR3 runs to 17 residues. J lost 6 bases, V lost 2 bases, and 13 bases had no gene match.

The gene calls are TRBV10-3 and TRBJ2-5, with D possibly being TRBD2 (6 bases). The V gene lost 3 bases and the J gene lost 2 bases, with 13 bases spanning the gap. Germline V gives CDR1 ENHRY, CDR2 SYGVKD. The CDR3 loop spans 15 amino acids. This chain's CDR3 is CAISDITGVQETQYF. CDR3 sequence (DNA): TGTGCCATCAGTGACATCACGGGGGTACAAGAGACCCAGTACTTC.

On this clonotype: A read error is possible here, since a much larger clone lies one base away. V usage is TRBV21-1 and J usage is TRBJ2-4; TRBD1, as called in the table, went unchecked against the DNA. TRBV21-1 is a recognized pseudogene. CDR3 length: 15 amino acids. CDR3 DNA sequence: TGTGCCAGCAGCAAAGCACGGGGGGTCAAAAACATTCGGTACTTC. Protein sequence: CASSKARGVKNIRYF.

The chain recombines TRBV20-1 with TRBJ1-4, with TRBD1 identical over 7 bases. The CDR3 covers 14 residues. V was clipped by 3 bases and J by 5 bases; unmatched bases: 6. From germline, CDR1 is DFQATT and CDR2 SNEGSKA (reference sequence). The CDR3 coding sequence is TGCAGTGCTAGTGTGGGGACAGCGAATGAAAAACTGTTTTTT. Its protein is CSASVGTANEKLFF.

This rearrangement joins TRBV12-3 or TRBV12-4 to TRBJ1-4; 9 bases match TRBD1. The CDR3 length is 16 residues. V shed 4 bases and J 4 bases; nucleotides not matched to a gene: 7. The CDR3 nucleotides are TGTGCCAGCAGTTCACAGGGGGCGCGCGTTAATGAAAAACTGTTTTTT. Translation gives CASSSQGARVNEKLFF.

The chain has TRBV28 and TRBJ2-1; possibly TRBD2 for D (6 bases). Germline V gives CDR1 MDHEN, CDR2 SYDVKM. The CDR3 is made up of 13 amino acids. Trimming took 6 bases from V and 7 from J, leaving 13 bases between them. CDR3 DNA sequence: TGTGCCAGCAGGCCGACGGGAGAGAATGAGCAGTTCTTC. Residues: CASRPTGENEQFF.

The sample holds many counts of this clonotype. One end of the junction does not line up with germline, which may come from a read error. The V and J genes are TRBV7-2 and TRBJ2-4; 11 bases agree with TRBD2. The CDR3 loop spans 14 amino acids. From germline, CDR1 is SGHTA and CDR2 FQGNSA. The CDR3 region is CASSIAGGRNIQYF. For the CDR3, the DNA is TGTGCCAGCAGCATAGCGGGAGGGAGAAACATTCAGTACTTC. The full variable domain, its missing parts supplied by reference TRBV7-2 and TRBJ2-4, is GAGVSQSPSNKVTEKGKDVELRCDPISGHTALYWYRQSLGQGLEFLIYFQGNSAPDKSGLPSDRFSAERTGGSVSTLTIQRTQQEDSAVYLCASSIAGGRNIQYFGAGTRLSVL.

CDR3 nucleotide sequence: TGTGCCAGCAGCCAAGACTTTTCGGGGTCCTTCTCCTACAATGAGCAGTTCTTC. It yields the protein CASSQDFSGSFSYNEQFF. J is TRBJ2-1 and V is TRBV3-1; TRBD2 might be the D (5 bases). Trimming cost V 0 bases and J 0 bases, with 15 bases left between them. Germline loops: CDR1 LGHDT, CDR2 YNNKEL (reference sequence). This CDR3 spans 18 amino acids.

The gene calls are TRBV5-1 and TRBJ2-5, with 8 bases that match TRBD2. The end of the DNA is better explained by TRBJ2-7, so the J call may be wrong. The CDR3 covers 18 residues. The germline V gene has CDR1 SGHRS and CDR2 YFSETQ. The CDR3 region is CASSLDTGTGGRSYEQYF. CDR3 DNA: TGCGCCAGCAGCTTGGACACCGGGACTGGCGGGAGGTCCTACGAGCAGTACTTC.